Listed below are T cell receptor beta chains from one sample, sequenced in a study of cytomegalovirus exposure and HLA in healthy donors. Libraries were prepared by immunoSEQ multiplex PCR; TCRdb keeps only in-frame clonotypes and omits some of them. The data contain about 94,000 clones, around 74% of them singletons. Sequenced material: PBMCs. These receptors originate from a man aged 35 to 55 in good health and CMV-seropositive. The CDR3 runs from the conserved cysteine through the conserved F or W. A D gene is named only where the DNA matches it firmly.

V gene,J gene,D gene,CDR3 protein,CDR3 DNA
TRBV5-1,TRBJ2-5,TRBD2,CASSLTGLAGVETQYF,TGCGCCAGCAGCTTGACCGGACTAGCGGGGGTAGAGACCCAGTACTTC
TRBV5-4,TRBJ2-7,TRBD2,CASSLHGGRAYEQYF,TGTGCCAGCAGCTTGCATGGCGGGAGGGCCTACGAGCAGTACTTC
TRBV6-1,TRBJ2-3,TRBD1,CASSGFRGQVGTQYF,TGTGCCAGCAGTGGGTTCAGGGGGCAAGTGGGTACGCAGTATTTT
TRBV6-1,TRBJ1-2,NA,CASSSSYGYTF,TGTGCCAGCAGTTCCAGCTATGGCTACACCTTC
TRBV7-9,TRBJ1-2,NA,CASSNTGLPGYTF,TGTGCCAGCAGTAATACCGGACTGCCTGGCTACACCTTC
TRBV6-5,TRBJ2-7,NA,CASNPGAYEQYF,TGTGCCAGCAACCCGGGAGCGTACGAGCAGTACTTC
TRBV4-3,TRBJ1-1,NA,CASSQGVRVNTEAFF,TGCGCCAGCAGCCAAGGGGTGAGGGTGAACACTGAAGCTTTCTTT
TRBV7-9,TRBJ2-5,TRBD1,CASSPGTGSFQETQYF,TGTGCCAGCAGCCCCGGGACAGGGTCCTTCCAAGAGACCCAGTACTTC
TRBV9,TRBJ2-1,NA,CASSPPSRRGNEQFF,TGTGCCAGCAGCCCCCCTTCGCGGCGTGGGAATGAGCAGTTCTTC
TRBV5-1,TRBJ2-3,NA,CASSLGGRGTDTQYF,TGCGCCAGCAGCCTAGGGGGTCGGGGCACAGATACGCAGTATTTT
TRBV4-1,TRBJ2-7,TRBD2,CASSQEGLAGVEQYF,TGCGCCAGCAGCCAAGAGGGACTAGCGGGAGTCGAGCAGTACTTC